The rows below give T cell receptor beta chains drawn from one sample of a study of PD-1 blockade in classical Hodgkin lymphoma. Profiled with immunoSEQ multiplex PCR; TCRdb holds only in-frame clones, not every one. The table includes 89,000 or so clones, about 90% detected once. Sequences were derived from peripheral blood mononuclear cells (PBMCs), sampled before the second cycle of nivolumab. The receptor source for this set is a human donor with classical Hodgkin lymphoma. CDR3s include the opening cysteine and the closing phenylalanine or tryptophan. Each record gives: CDR3 DNA, CDR3 protein, V gene, J gene, D gene, clone size. A D gene is named only where the DNA matches it firmly. Clone sizes are given selectively: once, few, many, or a class where the clone is expanded.

TGTGCCAGCAGCTTAATGGGACTAGCGGGAGGGCCAGTAGTAGATACGCAGTATTTT,CASSLMGLAGGPVVDTQYF,TRBV7-3,TRBJ2-3,TRBD2,-
TGTGCCAGCAGCGTAGATGGCGGGAGGGCCTACGAGCAGTACTTC,CASSVDGGRAYEQYF,TRBV9,TRBJ2-7,TRBD2,once
TGTGCCAGCAGTGAACCCCGCTCTGGAAACACCATATATTTT,CASSEPRSGNTIYF,TRBV2,TRBJ1-3,-,few
TGTGCCAGTAGTATAGTACTTAATGAAAAACTGTTTTTT,CASSIVLNEKLFF,TRBV19,TRBJ1-4,-,-
TGTGCCAGCAGCCACCTGGCCGGGGTGGACCAGTACTTC,CASSHLAGVDQYF,TRBV14,TRBJ2-5,-,once
TGTGCCAGCAGTTTGTTACAGGGTTACGAGCAGTACTTC,CASSLLQGYEQYF,TRBV28,TRBJ2-7,-,-
TGTGCCAGCAGAGGGACTAGCGGGCGCAATGAGCAGTTCTTC,CASRGTSGRNEQFF,TRBV28,TRBJ2-1,TRBD2,-
TGTGCCAGCAGCTTAGCCGGCCAAGGGGCCAAAAACATTCAGTACTTC,CASSLAGQGAKNIQYF,TRBV5-4,TRBJ2-4,-,-
TGCGCCAGCAGCTTGGAAACAGGGGCTGGGGCCAACGTCCTGACTTTC,CASSLETGAGANVLTF,TRBV5-1,TRBJ2-6,TRBD1,-
TGTGCCAGCAGAGAGAACACTGAAGCTTTCTTT,CASRENTEAFF,TRBV28,TRBJ1-1,-,-
TGTGCCAGCAGCCCTCGACTGGCCCAGGGTGGCTACACCTTC,CASSPRLAQGGYTF,TRBV5-4,TRBJ1-2,-,few
TGTGCCTGGAGTGTACTGGCACAGGGGCCGACTGAAGCTTTCTTT,CAWSVLAQGPTEAFF,TRBV30,TRBJ1-1,TRBD1,-
TGTGCCAGCAGCCCCCTAGGCGGGAGGTCATACAATGAGCAGTTCTTC,CASSPLGGRSYNEQFF,TRBV13,TRBJ2-1,TRBD2,-
TGTGCCAGCAGTTTATCGGCGACAGGGAGGGACCAGTACTTC,CASSLSATGRDQYF,TRBV27,TRBJ2-7,-,-
TGTGCCAGCAGCCAGGACAGAGCGATGAACACTGAAGCTTTCTTT,CASSQDRAMNTEAFF,TRBV6-6,TRBJ1-1,-,-
TGTGCCAGTCCCAGCAACACTGAAGCTTTCTTT,CASPSNTEAFF,TRBV28,TRBJ1-1,-,-
TGTGCCACCAGCAGAGGGACAGGGGACTTTAAAGAGACCCAGTACTTC,CATSRGTGDFKETQYF,TRBV15,TRBJ2-5,TRBD1,once
TGCGCCAGCAGCTTTGGGGCCGGGGGGGAAAAACTGTTTTTT,CASSFGAGGEKLFF,TRBV5-1,TRBJ1-4,-,few
TGCGCCAGCAGCGAGGACTATGGCTACACCTTC,CASSEDYGYTF,TRBV5-1,TRBJ1-2,-,-
TGCGCCAGCAGTCCTGCGGGACTAGCGGGATTCGGTGAGCAGTTCTTC,CASSPAGLAGFGEQFF,TRBV10-1,TRBJ2-1,TRBD2,-
TGTGCCAGCAGTGAAGCCCCCTACGAGCAGTACTTC,CASSEAPYEQYF,TRBV6-1,TRBJ2-7,-,-
TGTGCCAGCAGTGTCGGGATAGACAGGGCTGGGGCCAACGTCCTGACTTTC,CASSVGIDRAGANVLTF,TRBV28,TRBJ2-6,TRBD1,-
TGTGCCAGTAGTATCCCCGCCCCGGGAGCAGGCACAGATACGCAGTATTTT,CASSIPAPGAGTDTQYF,TRBV19,TRBJ2-3,-,once
TGCGCCAGCAGTGGAGGACCTCAGGGGTCGGACTCGGCCTACGAGCAGTACTTC,CASSGGPQGSDSAYEQYF,TRBV10-1,TRBJ2-7,-,-
TGCGCCAGCCTTAGCCTTGTCCGCGGAAAAGAAGATACGCAGTATTTT,CASLSLVRGKEDTQYF,TRBV5-1,TRBJ2-3,-,-
TGTGCCAGCTCAGCCCAGGGGGCTGAAGCTTTCTTT,CASSAQGAEAFF,TRBV18,TRBJ1-1,TRBD1,-
TGCACCAGCAGCCCGCTAGCGGGGCCTTACAATGAGCAGTTCTTC,CTSSPLAGPYNEQFF,TRBV1,TRBJ2-1,-,once